These T cell receptor beta chains were read from a single sample in a study of Ad26.COV2.S vaccination and SARS-CoV-2 variants. Sequencing used immunoSEQ multiplex PCR; TCRdb keeps in-frame clones, though not all of them. The table lists 450,000 to 550,000 clones, roughly 89% of them singletons. The sample was peripheral blood, taken in a trial of Ad26.COV2.S vaccine versus placebo. The receptors derive from a person between 18 and 65 years old who received the Ad26.COV2.S COVID-19 vaccine or a placebo. CDR3s include the opening cysteine and the closing phenylalanine or tryptophan. A D gene is named only where the DNA matches it firmly. Clone size is shown for a subset of rows, as once, few, many or a class of expanded clone.

CDR3nt | CDR3aa | d_gene | v_gene | abundance | j_gene
TGTGCCAGCAGCGCACCAGCGGGAGTGTTATACAATGAGCAGTTCTTC | CASSAPAGVLYNEQFF | TRBD2 | TRBV9 | NA | TRBJ2-1
TGTGCCAGCAGCTTATTCCCAAGTCCCCACAATGAGCAGTTCTTC | CASSLFPSPHNEQFF | NA | TRBV7-9 | NA | TRBJ2-1
TGTGCCACCAGGGGTTCTACAGGACCCTACGAGCAGTACTTC | CATRGSTGPYEQYF | NA | TRBV24-1 | NA | TRBJ2-7
TGTGCCAGCAGGCGTTGGTTGGCAGATACGCAGTATTTT | CASRRWLADTQYF | NA | TRBV7-6 | NA | TRBJ2-3
TGCGCCAGCAGCTTGGTTTTTGGACAGGGTATGGATACGCAGTATTTT | CASSLVFGQGMDTQYF | TRBD1 | TRBV5-1 | NA | TRBJ2-3
TGCGCCAGCAGGCAAGTTCCCAGTTCACCAGGGCCCTACAATGAGCAGTTCTTC | CASRQVPSSPGPYNEQFF | NA | TRBV4-1 | NA | TRBJ2-1
TGTGCCAGCAGTTTATCGGGACAGGGGATGGCCGGGGAGCTGTTTTTT | CASSLSGQGMAGELFF | TRBD1 | TRBV28 | NA | TRBJ2-2
TGTGCCAGCAGAGGGTCCAGCGAGGGTCAGCCCCAGCATTTT | CASRGSSEGQPQHF | NA | TRBV28 | NA | TRBJ1-5
TGTGCCAGCAGTTACGGGCCAGGGAGAGGAGATACGCAGTATTTT | CASSYGPGRGDTQYF | NA | TRBV6-2/TRBV6-3 | NA | TRBJ2-3
TGTGCCATCAGTGCTAGCGGGGGTTCACAAGAGACCCAGTACTTC | CAISASGGSQETQYF | TRBD2 | TRBV10-3 | NA | TRBJ2-5
TGTGCCACCAGCAGATACGGCCCGGGGGGAGGCTCCTCCTACAATGAGCAGTTCTTC | CATSRYGPGGGSSYNEQFF | TRBD2 | TRBV15 | NA | TRBJ2-1
TGCGCCAGCAGCCAATTTACAGGGGCGAGCTCCTATAATTCACCCCTCCACTTT | CASSQFTGASSYNSPLHF | TRBD1 | TRBV4-3 | NA | TRBJ1-6
TGTGCCAGCAGCGATAGCGGGGGGGCAGGAAATGAGCAGTTCTTC | CASSDSGGAGNEQFF | TRBD2 | TRBV5-4 | NA | TRBJ2-1
TGTGCCAGCTCACCCCCCTGGCAAAGCTATGGCTACACCTTC | CASSPPWQSYGYTF | NA | TRBV18 | NA | TRBJ1-2
TGTGCCACCAGCAGAGATGGGGGGGGCACTGAAGCTTTCTTT | CATSRDGGGTEAFF | NA | TRBV15 | NA | TRBJ1-1
TGCGCCAGCAGCGTAGGGACAGTCTTTAGTGAAGCTTTCTTT | CASSVGTVFSEAFF | TRBD1 | TRBV4-1 | NA | TRBJ1-1
TGTGCCAGCAGTGACAGCCCTGGATGGAAGAGTAGCACAGATACGCAGTATTTT | CASSDSPGWKSSTDTQYF | NA | TRBV6-4 | NA | TRBJ2-3
TGTGCCAGCAGCCAAGTTCCCCGGGCAGATTACGGCTACACCTTC | CASSQVPRADYGYTF | NA | TRBV4-2 | NA | TRBJ1-2
TGTGCCAGCAGCTTCTCCAGTCATAGCAATCAGCCCCAGCATTTT | CASSFSSHSNQPQHF | NA | TRBV11-3 | few | TRBJ1-5
TGTGCCAGCAGCCAAGTAAAAACAGGGACCCTACTCGATGAGCAGTTCTTC | CASSQVKTGTLLDEQFF | NA | TRBV14 | NA | TRBJ2-1
TGTGCCAGCAGTTACCACCGACAGGGAACGAACACTGAAGCTTTCTTT | CASSYHRQGTNTEAFF | TRBD1 | TRBV7-9 | NA | TRBJ1-1
TGTGCTAGTGCCCGAGGGGGGAGCAATCAGCCCCAGCATTTT | CASARGGSNQPQHF | NA | TRBV12-5 | NA | TRBJ1-5
TGTGCCAGCAGCCAAGGACTAGCGGGTCTGAGGGGTGAGCAGTTCTTC | CASSQGLAGLRGEQFF | TRBD2 | TRBV3-1/TRBV3-2 | NA | TRBJ2-1
TGCGCCAGCAGCTTGGAGCCCGGAGAGCGTTGGGACTATGGCTACACCTTC | CASSLEPGERWDYGYTF | NA | TRBV5-1 | few | TRBJ1-2
TGCGCCAGCAGCCAAGATTTCGGGACTACTCACAATGAGCAGTTCTTC | CASSQDFGTTHNEQFF | TRBD2 | TRBV4-3 | NA | TRBJ2-1
TGTGCCAGCAGCCAGCGGAGGAATGAAAAACTGTTTTTT | CASSQRRNEKLFF | NA | TRBV27 | NA | TRBJ1-4
TGTGCCAGCAGTATAAACCCAGGTCTAAATTCACCCCTCCACTTT | CASSINPGLNSPLHF | NA | TRBV5-5 | NA | TRBJ1-6
TGTGCCAGCAGTTGGCGGGACAGGGGAGATTGGAGGGGTGAGCAGTTCTTC | CASSWRDRGDWRGEQFF | TRBD1 | TRBV27 | NA | TRBJ2-1
TGTGCCAGCAGCGTGCGGTCTAGCACAGATACGCAGTATTTT | CASSVRSSTDTQYF | NA | TRBV9 | NA | TRBJ2-3
TGCGCCAGCAGCCAAGAGGACCGCGTGGGTTCTACGCAGTATTTT | CASSQEDRVGSTQYF | NA | TRBV4-3 | NA | TRBJ2-3
TGTGCCATCAGTGAGTCTCCGGGGGTAGGAAGCGGGAGCCCAGATACGCAGTATTTT | CAISESPGVGSGSPDTQYF | TRBD2 | TRBV10-3 | NA | TRBJ2-3